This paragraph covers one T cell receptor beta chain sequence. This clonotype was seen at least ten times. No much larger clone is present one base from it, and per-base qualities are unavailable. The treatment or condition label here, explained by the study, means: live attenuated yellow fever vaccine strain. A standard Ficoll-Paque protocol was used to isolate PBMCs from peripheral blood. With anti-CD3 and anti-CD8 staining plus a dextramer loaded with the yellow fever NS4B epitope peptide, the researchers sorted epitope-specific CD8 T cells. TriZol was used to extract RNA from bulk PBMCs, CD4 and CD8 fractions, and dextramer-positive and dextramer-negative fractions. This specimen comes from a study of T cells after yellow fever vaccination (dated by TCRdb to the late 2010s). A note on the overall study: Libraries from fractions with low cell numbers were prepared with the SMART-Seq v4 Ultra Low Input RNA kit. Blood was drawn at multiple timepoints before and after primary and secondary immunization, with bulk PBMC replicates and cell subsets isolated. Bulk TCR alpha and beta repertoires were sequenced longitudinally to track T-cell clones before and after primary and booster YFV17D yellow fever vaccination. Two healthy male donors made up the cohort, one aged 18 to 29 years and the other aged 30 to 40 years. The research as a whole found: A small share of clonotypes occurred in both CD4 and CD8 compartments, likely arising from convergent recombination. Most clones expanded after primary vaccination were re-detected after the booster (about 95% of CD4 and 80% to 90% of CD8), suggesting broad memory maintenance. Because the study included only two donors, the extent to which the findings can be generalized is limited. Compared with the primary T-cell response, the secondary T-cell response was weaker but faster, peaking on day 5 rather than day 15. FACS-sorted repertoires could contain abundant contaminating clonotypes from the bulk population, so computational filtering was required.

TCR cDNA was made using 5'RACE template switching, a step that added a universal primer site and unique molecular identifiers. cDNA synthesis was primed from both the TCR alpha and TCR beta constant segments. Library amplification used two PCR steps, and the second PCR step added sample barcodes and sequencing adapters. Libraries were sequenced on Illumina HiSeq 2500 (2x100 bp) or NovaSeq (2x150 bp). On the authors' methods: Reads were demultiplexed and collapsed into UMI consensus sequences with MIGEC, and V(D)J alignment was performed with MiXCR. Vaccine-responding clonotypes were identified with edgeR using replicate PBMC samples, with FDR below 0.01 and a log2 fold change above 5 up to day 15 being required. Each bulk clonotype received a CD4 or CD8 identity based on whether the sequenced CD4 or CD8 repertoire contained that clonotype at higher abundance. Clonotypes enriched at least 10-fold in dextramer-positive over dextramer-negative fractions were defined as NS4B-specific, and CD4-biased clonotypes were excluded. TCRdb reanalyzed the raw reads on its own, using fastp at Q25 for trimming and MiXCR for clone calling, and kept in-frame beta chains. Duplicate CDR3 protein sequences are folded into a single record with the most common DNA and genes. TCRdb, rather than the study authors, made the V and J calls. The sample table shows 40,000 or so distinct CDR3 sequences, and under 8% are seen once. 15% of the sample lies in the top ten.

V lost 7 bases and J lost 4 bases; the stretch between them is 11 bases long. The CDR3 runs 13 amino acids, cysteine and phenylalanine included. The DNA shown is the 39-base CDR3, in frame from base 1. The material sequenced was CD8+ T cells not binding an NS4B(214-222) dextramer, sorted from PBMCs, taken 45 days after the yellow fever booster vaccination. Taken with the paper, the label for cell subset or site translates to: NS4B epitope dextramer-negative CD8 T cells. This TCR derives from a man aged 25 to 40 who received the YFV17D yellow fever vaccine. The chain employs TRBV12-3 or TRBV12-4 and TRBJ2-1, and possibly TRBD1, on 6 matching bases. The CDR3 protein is CASTSTGYNEQFF. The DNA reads TGTGCCAGCACTTCCACAGGGTACAATGAGCAGTTCTTC.